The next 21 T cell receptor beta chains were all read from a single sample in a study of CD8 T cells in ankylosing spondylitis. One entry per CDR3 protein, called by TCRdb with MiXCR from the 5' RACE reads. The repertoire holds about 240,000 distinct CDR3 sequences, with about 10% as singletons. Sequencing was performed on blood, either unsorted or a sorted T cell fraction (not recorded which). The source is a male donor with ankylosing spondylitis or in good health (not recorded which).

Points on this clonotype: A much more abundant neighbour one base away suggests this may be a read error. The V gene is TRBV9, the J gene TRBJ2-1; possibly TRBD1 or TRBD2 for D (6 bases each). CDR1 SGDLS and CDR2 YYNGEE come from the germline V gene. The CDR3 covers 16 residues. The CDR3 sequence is CVSSGGGIAEHNEQFF. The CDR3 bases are TGTGTCAGCAGCGGAGGGGGTATAGCGGAGCACAATGAGCAGTTCTTC. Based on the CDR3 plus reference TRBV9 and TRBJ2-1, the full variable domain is DSGVTQTPKHLITATGQRVTLRCSPRSGDLSVYWYQQSLDQGLQFLIQYYNGEERAKGNILERFSAQQFPDLHSELNLSSLELGDSALYFCVSSGGGIAEHNEQFFGPGTRLTVL.

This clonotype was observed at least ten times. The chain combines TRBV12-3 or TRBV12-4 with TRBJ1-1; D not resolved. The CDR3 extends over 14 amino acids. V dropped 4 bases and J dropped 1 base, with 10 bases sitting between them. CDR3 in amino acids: CASSWSGENTEAFF. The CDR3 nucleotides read TGTGCCAGCAGTTGGTCGGGTGAGAACACTGAAGCTTTCTTT.

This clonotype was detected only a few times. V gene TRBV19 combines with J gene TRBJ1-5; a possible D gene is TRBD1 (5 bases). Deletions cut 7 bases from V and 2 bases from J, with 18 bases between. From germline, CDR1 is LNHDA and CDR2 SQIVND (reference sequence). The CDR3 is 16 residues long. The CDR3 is CASTSREGNGNQPQHF. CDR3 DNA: TGTGCCAGTACCTCCAGGGAAGGGAATGGCAATCAGCCCCAGCATTTT.

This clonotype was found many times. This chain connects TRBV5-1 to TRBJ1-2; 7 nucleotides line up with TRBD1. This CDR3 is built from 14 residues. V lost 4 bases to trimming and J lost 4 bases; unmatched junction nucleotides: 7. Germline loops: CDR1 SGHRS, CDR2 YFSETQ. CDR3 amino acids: CASSPTGRAYGYTF. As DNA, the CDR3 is TGCGCCAGCAGCCCGACAGGGAGGGCCTATGGCTACACCTTC.

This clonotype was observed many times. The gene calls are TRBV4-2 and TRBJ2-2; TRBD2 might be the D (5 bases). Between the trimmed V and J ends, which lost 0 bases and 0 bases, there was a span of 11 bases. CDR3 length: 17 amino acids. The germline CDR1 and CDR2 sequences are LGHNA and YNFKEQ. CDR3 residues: CASSQEGSIANTGELFF. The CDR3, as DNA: TGTGCCAGCAGCCAAGAAGGGAGCATAGCGAACACCGGGGAGCTGTTTTTT.

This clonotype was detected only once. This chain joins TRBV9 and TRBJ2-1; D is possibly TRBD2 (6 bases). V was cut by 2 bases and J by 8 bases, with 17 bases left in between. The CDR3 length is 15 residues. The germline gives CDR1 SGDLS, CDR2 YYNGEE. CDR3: CASSVPGADPDEQFF. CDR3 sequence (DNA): TGTGCCAGCAGCGTTCCGGGAGCTGACCCCGATGAGCAGTTCTTC.

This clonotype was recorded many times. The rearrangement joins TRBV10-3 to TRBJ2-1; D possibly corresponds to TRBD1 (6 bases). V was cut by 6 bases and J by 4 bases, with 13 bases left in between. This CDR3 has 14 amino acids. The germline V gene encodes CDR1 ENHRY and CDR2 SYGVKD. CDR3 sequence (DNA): TGTGCCATCAGAACCGGGACAAATTACAATGAGCAGTTCTTC. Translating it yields CAIRTGTNYNEQFF.

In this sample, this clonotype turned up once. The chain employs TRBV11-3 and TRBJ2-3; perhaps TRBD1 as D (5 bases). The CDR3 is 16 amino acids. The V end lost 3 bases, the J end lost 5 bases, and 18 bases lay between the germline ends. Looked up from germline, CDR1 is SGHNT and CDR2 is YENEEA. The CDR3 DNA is TGTGCCAGCAGCTTTCGGTCGTCGCAAGGGGTAGATACGCAGTATTTT. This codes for CASSFRSSQGVDTQYF.

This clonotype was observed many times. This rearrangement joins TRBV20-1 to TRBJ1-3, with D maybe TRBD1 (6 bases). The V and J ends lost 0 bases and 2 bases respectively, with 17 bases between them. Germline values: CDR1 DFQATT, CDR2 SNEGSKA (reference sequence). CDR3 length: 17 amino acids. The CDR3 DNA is TGCAGTGCTAGAGATTCAAGGGGGTTGAGTGCTGGAAACACCATATATTTT. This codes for CSARDSRGLSAGNTIYF.

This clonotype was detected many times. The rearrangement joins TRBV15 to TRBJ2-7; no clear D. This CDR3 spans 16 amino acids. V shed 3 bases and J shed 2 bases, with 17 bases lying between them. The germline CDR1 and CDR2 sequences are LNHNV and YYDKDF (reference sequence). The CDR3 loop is CATSRGSGAVTYEQYF. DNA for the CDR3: TGTGCCACCAGCAGGGGGTCCGGAGCTGTAACCTACGAGCAGTACTTC.

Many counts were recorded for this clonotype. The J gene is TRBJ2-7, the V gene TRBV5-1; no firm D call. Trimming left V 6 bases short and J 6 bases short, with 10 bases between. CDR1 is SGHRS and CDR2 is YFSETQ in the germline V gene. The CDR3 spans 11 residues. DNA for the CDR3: TGCGCCAGCATGCTGTTCTGCGAGCAGTACTTC. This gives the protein CASMLFCEQYF.

The CDR3 region is CASSGTTPTLRTEAFF. CDR3 nucleotide sequence: TGTGCCAGCAGCGGAACTACACCTACCTTGAGGACTGAAGCTTTCTTT. This chain connects TRBV5-6 to TRBJ1-1; D is uncertain. The CDR3 has 16 residues. The ends were cut back, 4 bases at V and 5 bases at J, with 21 bases in the middle. Germline assignment: CDR1 SGHDT and CDR2 YYEEEE.

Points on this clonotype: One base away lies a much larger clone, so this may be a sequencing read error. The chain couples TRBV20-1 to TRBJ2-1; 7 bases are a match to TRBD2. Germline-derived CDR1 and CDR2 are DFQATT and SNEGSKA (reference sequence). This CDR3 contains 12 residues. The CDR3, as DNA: TGCAACGGGGGGAATACCTACAATGAGCAGTTCTTC. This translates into CNGGNTYNEQFF.

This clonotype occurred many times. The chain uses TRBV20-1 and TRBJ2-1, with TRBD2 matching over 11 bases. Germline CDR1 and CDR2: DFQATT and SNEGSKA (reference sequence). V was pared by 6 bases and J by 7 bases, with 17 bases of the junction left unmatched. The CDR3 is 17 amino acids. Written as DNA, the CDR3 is TGCAGTGCCCTTACCCGCCTAGGGACTAGCGGAGGGAATGAGCAGTTCTTC. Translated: CSALTRLGTSGGNEQFF.

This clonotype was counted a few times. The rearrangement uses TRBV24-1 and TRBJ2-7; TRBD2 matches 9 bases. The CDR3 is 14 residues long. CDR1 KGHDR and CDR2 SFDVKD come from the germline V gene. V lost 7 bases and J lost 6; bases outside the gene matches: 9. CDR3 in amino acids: CATSRGPSGTEQYF. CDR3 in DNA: TGTGCCACCAGCCGGGGGCCTAGCGGGACCGAGCAGTACTTC.

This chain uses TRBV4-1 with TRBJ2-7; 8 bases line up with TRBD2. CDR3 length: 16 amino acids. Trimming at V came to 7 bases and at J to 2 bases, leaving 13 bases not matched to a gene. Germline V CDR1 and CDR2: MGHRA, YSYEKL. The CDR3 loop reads CASTEGLAGSTYEQYF. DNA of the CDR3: TGCGCCAGCACCGAGGGATTAGCGGGGTCTACCTACGAGCAGTACTTC.

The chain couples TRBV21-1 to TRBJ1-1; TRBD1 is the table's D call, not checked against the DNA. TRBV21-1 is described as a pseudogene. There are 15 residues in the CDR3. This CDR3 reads CASSKRDRENTEAFF. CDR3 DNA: TGTGCCAGCAGCAAAAGGGACAGGGAGAACACTGAAGCTTTCTTT.

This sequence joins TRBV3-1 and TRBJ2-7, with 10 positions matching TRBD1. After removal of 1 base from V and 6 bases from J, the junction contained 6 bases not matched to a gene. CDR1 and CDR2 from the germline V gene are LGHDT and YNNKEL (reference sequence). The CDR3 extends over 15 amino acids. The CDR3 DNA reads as TGTGCCAGCAGCCAAGTTGGGACAGGGGTCACCGAGCAGTACTTC. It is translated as CASSQVGTGVTEQYF.

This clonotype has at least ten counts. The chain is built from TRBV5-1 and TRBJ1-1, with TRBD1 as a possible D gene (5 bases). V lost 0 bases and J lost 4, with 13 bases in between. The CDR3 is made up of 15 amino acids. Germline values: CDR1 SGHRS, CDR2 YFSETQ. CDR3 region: CASSLGEGMGTEAFF. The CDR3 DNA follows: TGCGCCAGCAGCTTGGGAGAGGGGATGGGCACTGAAGCTTTCTTT. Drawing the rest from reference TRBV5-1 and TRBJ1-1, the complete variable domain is KAGVTQTPRYLIKTRGQQVTLSCSPISGHRSVSWYQQTPGQGLQFLFEYFSETQRNKGNFPGRFSGRQFSNSRSEMNVSTLELGDSALYLCASSLGEGMGTEAFFGQGTRLTVV.

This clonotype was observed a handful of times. CDR3 in amino acids: CASSHGLAGGSNEQFF. The CDR3 DNA follows: TGCGCCAGCAGCCACGGTTTAGCGGGGGGAAGCAATGAGCAGTTCTTC. J is TRBJ2-1 and V is TRBV4-1; TRBD2 matches at 10 bases. Per germline, CDR1 MGHRA and CDR2 YSYEKL. The CDR3 contains 16 residues. Trimming took 3 bases from V and 6 from J; bases not matched to a gene: 8.

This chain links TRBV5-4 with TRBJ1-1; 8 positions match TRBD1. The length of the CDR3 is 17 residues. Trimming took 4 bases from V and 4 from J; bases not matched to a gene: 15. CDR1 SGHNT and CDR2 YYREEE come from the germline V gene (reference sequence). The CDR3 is CASSLGVSTGEGTEAFF. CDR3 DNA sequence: TGTGCCAGCAGCCTTGGGGTGTCGACAGGGGAGGGCACTGAAGCTTTCTTT. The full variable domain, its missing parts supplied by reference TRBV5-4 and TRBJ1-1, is ETGVTQSPTHLIKTRGQQVTLRCSSQSGHNTVSWYQQALGQGPQFIFQYYREEENGRGNFPPRFSGLQFPNYSSELNVNALELDDSALYLCASSLGVSTGEGTEAFFGQGTRLTVV.